This T cell receptor beta chain was observed in a study of post-analysis software for immune sequencing data (dated by TCRdb to the mid-2010s). About the full investigation: Recorded disease courses included relapsing-remitting, secondary progressive and progressive-relapsing multiple sclerosis, with some patients lacking subtype annotation. A subset of samples was prepared in parallel using single-end sample barcoding, then pooled and co-amplified after Illumina adapter ligation. The multiple sclerosis patient repertoires were compared with some twelve previously published healthy control repertoires from donors aged about 6 to 28 years. Study-wide conclusions, independent of this receptor: Roughly 5 TRBV segments, including TRBV5-6, TRBV5-1 and TRBV20-1, were significantly more frequent in patients than controls. Strong co-clustering of samples prepared in the same batch was shown by direct clustering with F measure, prompting a batch-effect correction. Significantly lower normalized Chao1 diversity was found in multiple sclerosis patients than in controls, suggesting substantial peripheral T-cell clonal expansion. The multiple sclerosis patient group was slightly younger than the control group.

Receptor amplification or capture employed PCR. TCRdb lists the instrument as Illumina HiSeq 2500. To reduce PCR and sequencing biases, unique molecular identifiers were built into the TCR beta cDNA libraries. Per 1 to 10 million input T cells, roughly 0.5 million cDNA molecules were obtained, such that each molecule approximated one T cell. The patient libraries were prepared and sequenced using the same protocol as the earlier healthy control dataset. Samples belonging to the same batch were prepared together, multiplexed and sequenced on a shared HiSeq lane. Per the source publication's procedure: Raw barcoded reads were processed with MIGEC, and single-read molecular identifier groups were discarded before consensus assembly and CDR3 extraction. Clonotype tables were post-analysed with VDJtools, normalizing diversity by down-sampling all datasets to the smallest sample size. In repertoire overlap clustering, CDR3 amino acid sequences, but not nucleotide sequences, were matched to correct batch-related cross-sample contamination. The public reads were quality trimmed at Q25 with fastp and then assembled into clones with MiXCR by TCRdb, keeping productive beta chains. Under each unique CDR3 protein, matching rows form one entry showing the most common genes and DNA. The V and J calls here are based on TCRdb, not the publication. The sample table shows hundreds of thousands of distinct CDR3 sequences, and approximately 37% are seen once. Around 8% of the sample lies in the top ten.

As regards this clonotype: What this receptor recognizes is not known. Base qualities are missing; no much larger clone stands one base away.

Deletion took 0 bases off V and 6 bases off J, with a span of 5 bases between the germline ends. Inclusive of the bounding cysteine and phenylalanine, the CDR3 is 13 residues long. The entry retains the CDR3 DNA only, 39 bases that are in frame from base 1. CDR1 SGHTA and CDR2 FQGTGA were looked up in the germline V gene. TCR beta repertoires were profiled from peripheral blood of approximately 13 young patients with multiple sclerosis to demonstrate the VDJtools post-analysis software. Multiple sclerosis patients were children and adolescents aged roughly 6 to 17 years. Sequenced material: blood. The clonotype originates from a girl between 2 and 10 years old with multiple sclerosis. The chain is encoded by TRBV7-3 joined to TRBJ2-2; the D gene cannot be named for sure. The CDR3 has the sequence CASSLTKAGELFF. The DNA sequence is given as TGTGCCAGCAGCTTAACGAAGGCCGGGGAGCTGTTTTTT.